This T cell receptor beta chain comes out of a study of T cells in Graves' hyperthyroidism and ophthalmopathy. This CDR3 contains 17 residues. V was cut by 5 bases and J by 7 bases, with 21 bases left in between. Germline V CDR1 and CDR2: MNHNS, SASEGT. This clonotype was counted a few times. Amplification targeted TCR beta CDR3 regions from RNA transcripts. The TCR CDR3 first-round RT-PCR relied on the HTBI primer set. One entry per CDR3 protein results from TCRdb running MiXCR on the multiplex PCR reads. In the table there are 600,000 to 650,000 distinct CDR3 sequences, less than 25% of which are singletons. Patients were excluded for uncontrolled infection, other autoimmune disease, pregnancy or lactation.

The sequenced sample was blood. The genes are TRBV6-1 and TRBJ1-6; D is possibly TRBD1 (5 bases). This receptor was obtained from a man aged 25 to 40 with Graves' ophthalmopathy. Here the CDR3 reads CASSQTAQGGKNSPLHF. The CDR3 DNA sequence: TGTGCCAGCAGTCAGACTGCCCAGGGAGGGAAAAATTCACCCCTCCACTTT.